The rows below give T cell receptor beta chains drawn from one sample of a study of post-analysis software for immune sequencing data. Via MiXCR, TCRdb re-called the PCR reads, giving one row per CDR3 protein. The sample records approximately 440,000 distinct CDR3 sequences, 40% to 55% being singletons. The sequenced sample consisted of blood. Every receptor here comes from a girl aged 5 to 17 with multiple sclerosis. The CDR3 runs from the conserved cysteine through the conserved F or W. Fields, in order: clone size, V gene, J gene, D gene, CDR3 protein, CDR3 DNA. A D gene is named only where the DNA matches it firmly. Size values are once, few and many counts, or a class for expanded clones, and some rows have none.

clone size: few
V gene: TRBV7-2
J gene: TRBJ1-2
D gene: NA
CDR3 protein: CASSFGVNYGYTF
CDR3 DNA: TGTGCCAGCAGCTTCGGGGTGAACTATGGCTACACCTTC

clone size: NA
V gene: TRBV12-3/TRBV12-4
J gene: TRBJ2-5
D gene: NA
CDR3 protein: CASTLEGRRGEAQYF
CDR3 DNA: TGCGCCAGCACTCTAGAGGGTCGGAGAGGAGAGGCCCAGTACTTC

clone size: NA
V gene: TRBV20-1
J gene: TRBJ2-5
D gene: TRBD1
CDR3 protein: CSARHTGVGEETQYF
CDR3 DNA: TGCAGTGCTAGGCATACAGGGGTCGGTGAAGAGACCCAGTACTTC

clone size: NA
V gene: TRBV11-2
J gene: TRBJ2-7
D gene: TRBD1
CDR3 protein: CASSTRQGAHEQYF
CDR3 DNA: TGTGCCAGCAGCACACGACAGGGGGCTCACGAGCAGTACTTC

clone size: NA
V gene: TRBV29-1
J gene: TRBJ2-5
D gene: TRBD1
CDR3 protein: CSVEKGASGETQYF
CDR3 DNA: TGCAGCGTTGAAAAGGGGGCCTCAGGGGAGACCCAGTACTTC

clone size: NA
V gene: TRBV7-9
J gene: TRBJ2-3
D gene: NA
CDR3 protein: CASRAETSTDTQYF
CDR3 DNA: TGTGCCAGCAGGGCTGAGACCAGCACAGATACGCAGTATTTT

clone size: few
V gene: TRBV12-3/TRBV12-4
J gene: TRBJ2-7
D gene: TRBD2
CDR3 protein: CASSIAGGGYEQYF
CDR3 DNA: TGTGCCAGCAGTATAGCGGGAGGGGGCTACGAGCAGTACTTC

clone size: once
V gene: TRBV12-3/TRBV12-4
J gene: TRBJ1-6
D gene: TRBD1
CDR3 protein: CASKQGLGSPLHF
CDR3 DNA: TGTGCCAGCAAACAGGGGCTAGGTTCACCCCTCCACTTT

clone size: NA
V gene: TRBV29-1
J gene: TRBJ1-2
D gene: TRBD1
CDR3 protein: CSAADRDGYTF
CDR3 DNA: TGCAGCGCAGCGGACAGGGATGGCTACACCTTC

clone size: NA
V gene: TRBV4-1
J gene: TRBJ2-1
D gene: NA
CDR3 protein: CASSRPGVSDGQFF
CDR3 DNA: TGCGCCAGCAGCCGACCCGGGGTAAGCGATGGGCAGTTCTTC

clone size: NA
V gene: TRBV28
J gene: TRBJ2-5
D gene: TRBD2
CDR3 protein: CASSWGGSAYSETQYF
CDR3 DNA: TGTGCCAGCAGTTGGGGGGGTAGCGCCTACTCCGAGACCCAGTACTTC

clone size: NA
V gene: TRBV27
J gene: TRBJ1-2
D gene: NA
CDR3 protein: CASGSDTGYTF
CDR3 DNA: TGTGCCAGCGGAAGCGACACTGGCTACACCTTC

clone size: NA
V gene: TRBV20-1
J gene: TRBJ2-3
D gene: NA
CDR3 protein: CSAGDSGQGSTDTQYF
CDR3 DNA: TGCAGTGCTGGGGACTCGGGGCAGGGCAGCACAGATACGCAGTATTTT

clone size: few
V gene: TRBV29-1
J gene: TRBJ1-1
D gene: NA
CDR3 protein: CSVDGQRGIWTEAFF
CDR3 DNA: TGCAGCGTTGACGGACAACGAGGGATTTGGACTGAAGCTTTCTTT

clone size: NA
V gene: TRBV20-1
J gene: TRBJ2-7
D gene: TRBD2
CDR3 protein: CSARFRTSGTREQYF
CDR3 DNA: TGCAGTGCTAGATTCCGGACTAGCGGGACCCGCGAGCAGTACTTC

clone size: NA
V gene: TRBV4-2
J gene: TRBJ2-1
D gene: TRBD2
CDR3 protein: CASNLRTSGKNEQFF
CDR3 DNA: TGTGCCAGCAACCTACGGACTAGCGGGAAGAATGAGCAGTTCTTC

clone size: few
V gene: TRBV11-2
J gene: TRBJ2-7
D gene: TRBD1
CDR3 protein: CASSLAGDRTLYEQYF
CDR3 DNA: TGTGCCAGCAGCTTAGCTGGGGACAGAACGCTCTACGAGCAGTACTTC

clone size: NA
V gene: TRBV4-1
J gene: TRBJ2-1
D gene: NA
CDR3 protein: CASSQGVEQFF
CDR3 DNA: TGCGCCAGCAGCCAAGGCGTTGAGCAGTTCTTC

clone size: NA
V gene: TRBV7-2
J gene: TRBJ2-7
D gene: NA
CDR3 protein: CASSYRPTGEQYF
CDR3 DNA: TGTGCCAGCAGCTATCGGCCAACGGGCGAGCAGTACTTC

clone size: NA
V gene: TRBV28
J gene: TRBJ2-1
D gene: TRBD1
CDR3 protein: CASSQGASRVGNEQFF
CDR3 DNA: TGTGCCAGCAGTCAGGGGGCGTCTCGTGTAGGGAATGAGCAGTTCTTC

clone size: NA
V gene: TRBV29-1
J gene: TRBJ2-4
D gene: NA
CDR3 protein: CSVEERHIQYF
CDR3 DNA: TGCAGCGTTGAAGAGAGGCACATTCAGTACTTC

clone size: NA
V gene: TRBV5-1
J gene: TRBJ1-1
D gene: NA
CDR3 protein: CASSLGGGLEAFF
CDR3 DNA: TGCGCCAGCAGCTTGGGGGGAGGACTTGAAGCTTTCTTT